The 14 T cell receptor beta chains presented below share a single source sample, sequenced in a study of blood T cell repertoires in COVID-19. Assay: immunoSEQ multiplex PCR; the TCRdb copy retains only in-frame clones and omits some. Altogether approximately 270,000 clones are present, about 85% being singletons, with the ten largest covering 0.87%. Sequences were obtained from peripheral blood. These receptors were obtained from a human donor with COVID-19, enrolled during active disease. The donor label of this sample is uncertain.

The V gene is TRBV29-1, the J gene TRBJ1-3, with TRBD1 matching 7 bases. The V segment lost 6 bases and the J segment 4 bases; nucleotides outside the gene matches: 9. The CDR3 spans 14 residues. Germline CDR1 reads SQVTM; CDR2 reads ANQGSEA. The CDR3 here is CSVDGDREGNTIYF. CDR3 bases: TGCAGCGTGGACGGTGACAGGGAGGGAAACACCATATATTTT.

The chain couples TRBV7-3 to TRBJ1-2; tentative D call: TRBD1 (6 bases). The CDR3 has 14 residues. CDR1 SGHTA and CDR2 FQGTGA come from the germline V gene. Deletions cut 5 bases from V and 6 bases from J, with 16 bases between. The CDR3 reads CASSPADSLNGYTF. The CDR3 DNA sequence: TGTGCCAGCAGCCCCGCGGACAGCCTGAATGGCTACACCTTC.

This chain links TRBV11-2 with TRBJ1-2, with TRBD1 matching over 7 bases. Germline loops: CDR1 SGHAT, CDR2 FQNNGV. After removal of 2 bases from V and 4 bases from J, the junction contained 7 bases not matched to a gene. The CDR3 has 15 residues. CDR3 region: CASSLSADRTYGYTF. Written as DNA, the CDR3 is TGTGCCAGCAGCTTAAGCGCGGACAGGACCTATGGCTACACCTTC.

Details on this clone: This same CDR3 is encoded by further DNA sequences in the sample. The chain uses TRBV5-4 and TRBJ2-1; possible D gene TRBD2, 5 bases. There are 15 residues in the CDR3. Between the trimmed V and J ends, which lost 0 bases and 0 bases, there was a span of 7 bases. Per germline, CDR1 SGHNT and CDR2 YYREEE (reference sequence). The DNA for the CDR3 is TGTGCCAGCAGCTTGGACCGGGGCTCCTACAATGAGCAGTTCTTC. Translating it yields CASSLDRGSYNEQFF. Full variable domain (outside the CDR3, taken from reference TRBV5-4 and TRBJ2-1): ETGVTQSPTHLIKTRGQQVTLRCSSQSGHNTVSWYQQALGQGPQFIFQYYREEENGRGNFPPRFSGLQFPNYSSELNVNALELDDSALYLCASSLDRGSYNEQFFGPGTRLTVL.

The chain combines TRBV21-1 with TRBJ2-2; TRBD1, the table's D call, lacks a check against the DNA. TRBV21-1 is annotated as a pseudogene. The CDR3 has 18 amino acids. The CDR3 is CASSKKEAGQDNTGELFF. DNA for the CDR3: TGTGCCAGCAGCAAAAAGGAAGCGGGACAGGATAACACCGGGGAGCTGTTTTTT.

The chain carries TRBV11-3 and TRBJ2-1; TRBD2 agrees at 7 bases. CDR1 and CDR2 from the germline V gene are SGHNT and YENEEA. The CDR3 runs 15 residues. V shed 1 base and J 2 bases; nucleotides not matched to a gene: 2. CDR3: CASSLASGTYNEQFF. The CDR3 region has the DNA TGTGCCAGCAGCTTAGCTAGCGGTACCTACAATGAGCAGTTCTTC.

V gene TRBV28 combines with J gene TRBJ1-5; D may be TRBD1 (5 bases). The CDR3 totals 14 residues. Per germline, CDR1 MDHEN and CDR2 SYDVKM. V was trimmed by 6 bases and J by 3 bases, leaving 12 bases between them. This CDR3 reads CASRGRIINQPQHF. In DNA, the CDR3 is TGTGCCAGCAGGGGGCGGATTATCAATCAGCCCCAGCATTTT.

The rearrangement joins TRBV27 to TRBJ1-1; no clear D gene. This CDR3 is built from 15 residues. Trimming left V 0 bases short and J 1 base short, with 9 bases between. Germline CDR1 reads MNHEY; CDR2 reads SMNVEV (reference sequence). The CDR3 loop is CASSLSRQPNTEAFF. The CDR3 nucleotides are TGTGCCAGCAGTTTATCGCGGCAGCCGAACACTGAAGCTTTCTTT.

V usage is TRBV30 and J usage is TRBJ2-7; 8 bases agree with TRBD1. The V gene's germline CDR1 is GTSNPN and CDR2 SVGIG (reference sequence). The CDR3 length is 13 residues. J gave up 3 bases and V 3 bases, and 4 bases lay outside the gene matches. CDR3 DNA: TGTGCCTGGAGCCTCGACAGGGGCTACGAGCAGTACTTC. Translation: CAWSLDRGYEQYF.

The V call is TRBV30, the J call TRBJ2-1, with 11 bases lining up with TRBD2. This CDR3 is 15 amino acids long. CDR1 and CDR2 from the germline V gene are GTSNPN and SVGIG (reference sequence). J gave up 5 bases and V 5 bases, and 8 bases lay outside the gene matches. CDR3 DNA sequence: TGTGCCTGGGGTGACCCGGGACTAGCGGACAATGAGCAGTTCTTC. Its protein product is CAWGDPGLADNEQFF.

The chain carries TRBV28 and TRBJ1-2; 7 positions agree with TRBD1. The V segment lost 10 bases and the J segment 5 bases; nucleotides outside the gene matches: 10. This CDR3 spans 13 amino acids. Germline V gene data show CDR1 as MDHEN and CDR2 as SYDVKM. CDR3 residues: CAIDDRAQYGYTF. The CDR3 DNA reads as TGTGCCATCGATGACAGGGCGCAATATGGCTACACCTTC.

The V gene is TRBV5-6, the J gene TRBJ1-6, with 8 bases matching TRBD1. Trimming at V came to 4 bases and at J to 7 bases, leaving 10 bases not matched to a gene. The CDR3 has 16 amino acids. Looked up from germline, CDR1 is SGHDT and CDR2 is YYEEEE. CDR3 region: CASSPDRASGNSPLHF. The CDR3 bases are TGTGCCAGCAGCCCGGACAGGGCGAGTGGAAATTCACCCCTCCACTTT. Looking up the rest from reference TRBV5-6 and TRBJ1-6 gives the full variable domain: DAGVTQSPTHLIKTRGQQVTLRCSPKSGHDTVSWYQQALGQGPQFIFQYYEEEERQRGNFPDRFSGHQFPNYSSELNVNALLLGDSALYLCASSPDRASGNSPLHFGNGTRLTVT.

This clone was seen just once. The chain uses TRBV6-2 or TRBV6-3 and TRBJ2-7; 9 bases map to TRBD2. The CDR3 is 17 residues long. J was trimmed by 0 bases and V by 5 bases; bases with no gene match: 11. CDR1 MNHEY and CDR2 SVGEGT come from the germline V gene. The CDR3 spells CASSVSGTSRHSYEQYF. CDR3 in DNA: TGTGCCAGCAGTGTTAGCGGGACTAGCAGACACTCCTACGAGCAGTACTTC.

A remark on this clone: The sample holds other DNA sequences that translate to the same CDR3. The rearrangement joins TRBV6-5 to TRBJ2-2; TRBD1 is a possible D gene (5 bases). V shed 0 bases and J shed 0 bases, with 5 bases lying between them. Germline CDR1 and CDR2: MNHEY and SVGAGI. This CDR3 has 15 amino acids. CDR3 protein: CASSYSGANTGELFF. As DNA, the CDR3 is TGTGCCAGCAGTTACTCAGGGGCGAACACCGGGGAGCTGTTTTTT.